Presented here are 21 T cell receptor beta chains from one specimen sequenced in a study of follicular helper T cells after annual influenza vaccination. Profiled with immunoSEQ multiplex PCR; TCRdb holds only in-frame clones, not every one. The sample carries 12,000 to 15,000 clones, 70% to 85% recorded once. Time point here: 2014-2015 season, 7 days after vaccination. The source material was CXCR5+ CD38- circulating T follicular helper cells from blood, sampled 7 days after influenza vaccination. Subset given: circulating Tfh, non-naive CD4+CXCR5+PD-1+ (ICOS+CD38+ or ICOS-CD38-). The receptor set was obtained from an adult who received the influenza vaccine.

The V and J genes are TRBV5-6 and TRBJ2-6, with D possibly matching TRBD2 (5 bases). This CDR3 comprises 17 residues. Germline CDR1 is SGHDT and CDR2 is YYEEEE. Trimming stripped 6 bases from V and 3 bases from J, with 19 bases between. Here the CDR3 DNA reads TGTGCCAGCATGGACCGGAGGAGACCTGGTGGGGCCAACGTCCTGACTTTC. Residues: CASMDRRRPGGANVLTF.

The chain carries TRBV2 and TRBJ1-2; D ambiguous. The CDR3 sequence is 13 residues long. Germline V lookup: CDR1 SNHLY, CDR2 FYNNEI. Trimming removed 5 bases at V and 5 bases at J, with 12 bases between. The CDR3, as DNA: TGTGCCAGCAGTCCCCCGCGAGAATATGGCTACACCTTC. Translation: CASSPPREYGYTF.

This rearrangement joins TRBV5-6 to TRBJ2-2; a weak D match, TRBD1 (6 bases). The CDR3 has 15 residues. The V gene's germline CDR1 is SGHDT and CDR2 YYEEEE. Trimming removed 0 bases from V and 9 bases from J, with 15 bases in between. CDR3 DNA sequence: TGTGCCAGCAGCTTGGGGACAGTCCTCCTTAGGGAGCTGTTTTTT. This encodes CASSLGTVLLRELFF.

The rearrangement joins TRBV18 to TRBJ2-4; 8 bases agree with TRBD1. Germline V lookup: CDR1 KGHSH, CDR2 LQKENI. The CDR3 is 17 residues long. Germline trimming cut 0 bases from V and 6 bases from J; bases unmatched to any gene: 10. Written as DNA, the CDR3 is TGTGCCAGCTCACCACCCGGCAGGGGGCGAGGGGGAAACATTCAGTACTTC. This encodes CASSPPGRGRGGNIQYF.

This chain joins TRBV15 and TRBJ2-7, with D possibly being TRBD2 (5 bases). The V end was cut by 2 bases, the J end by 1 base, with 18 bases between. The CDR3 totals 17 residues. Germline assignment: CDR1 LNHNV and CDR2 YYDKDF (reference sequence). CDR3 in DNA: TGTGCCACCAGCAGAAGAGCGGTGGATGTCTATTCCTACGAGCAGTACTTC. Its protein is CATSRRAVDVYSYEQYF.

V gene TRBV18 combines with J gene TRBJ1-1; a weak D match, TRBD1 (6 bases). The CDR3 contains 12 residues. Germline V gene data show CDR1 as KGHSH and CDR2 as LQKENI. The germline V and J ends were trimmed by 3 bases and 7 bases, with 9 bases remaining between them. This chain's CDR3 is CASSPLQGEAFF. The CDR3, as DNA: TGTGCCAGCTCACCCTTACAGGGTGAAGCTTTCTTT. Full variable domain (missing parts from reference TRBV18 and TRBJ1-1): NAGVMQNPRHLVRRRGQEARLRCSPMKGHSHVYWYRQLPEEGLKFMVYLQKENIIDESGMPKERFSAEFPKEGPSILRIQQVVRGDSAAYFCASSPLQGEAFFGQGTRLTVV.

A few counts support this clone. The genes are TRBV10-3 and TRBJ2-7; weak D call: TRBD2 (7 bases). The V and J ends lost 8 bases and 7 bases respectively, with 15 bases between them. The CDR3 runs 12 residues. Germline assignment: CDR1 ENHRY and CDR2 SYGVKD. The CDR3 DNA follows: TGTGCCATCTGTAGGGAGGGGGGGGAGCAGTACTTC. The encoded protein is CAICREGGEQYF.

V and J are TRBV5-1 and TRBJ2-1, with D uncertain. The CDR3 length is 14 residues. V was shortened by 3 bases and J by 10 bases, with 17 bases between the two germline ends. The germline V gene has CDR1 SGHRS and CDR2 YFSETQ. CDR3 sequence reads: CASSYDTESREQFF. The DNA of the CDR3 is TGCGCCAGCAGCTATGATACGGAGTCTCGGGAGCAGTTCTTC.

The J gene is TRBJ1-2, the V gene TRBV14; D is uncertain. Germline V gene sequence: CDR1 SGHDN, CDR2 FVKESK. Deletions cut 2 bases from V and 4 bases from J, with 14 bases between. The CDR3 is made up of 15 amino acids. CDR3 sequence (DNA): TGTGCCAGCAGCCAATTAGGCGGGAGATTCTATGGCTACACCTTC. Translation gives CASSQLGGRFYGYTF. Supplemented by reference TRBV14 and TRBJ1-2, the full variable domain reads EAGVTQFPSHSVIEKGQTVTLRCDPISGHDNLYWYRRVMGKEIKFLLHFVKESKQDESGMPNNRFLAERTGGTYSTLKVQPAELEDSGVYFCASSQLGGRFYGYTFGSGTRLTVV.

The genes are TRBV7-9 and TRBJ2-7, with 10 bases that match TRBD1. The CDR3 sequence is 14 residues long. The V gene end was trimmed by 6 bases and the J gene end by 5 bases; junction bases not matched to a gene: 7. CDR1 and CDR2 (germline): SEHNR, FQNEAQ (reference sequence). CDR3 in amino acids: CASSRTGGLHEQYF. The CDR3 DNA is TGTGCCAGCAGTCGGACAGGGGGTCTGCACGAGCAGTACTTC.

The chain joins TRBV6-6 to TRBJ2-7; 8 bases match TRBD2. There are 16 residues in the CDR3. Trimming removed 5 bases from V and 2 bases from J; junction bases left unmatched: 11. Germline V gene sequence: CDR1 MNHNY, CDR2 SVGAGI (reference sequence). CDR3 loop: CASSRLGAGVPYEQYF. Written as DNA, the CDR3 is TGTGCCAGCAGTCGCCTCGGAGCGGGGGTCCCCTACGAGCAGTACTTC.

The chain links TRBV6-1 to TRBJ1-4; 10 bases match TRBD1. The germline gives CDR1 MNHNS, CDR2 SASEGT. CDR3 length: 14 residues. Trimming removed 8 bases from V and 6 bases from J; junction bases left unmatched: 6. As DNA, the CDR3 is TGTGCCAGCGTCGACGGGACAGGGGATGAAAAACTGTTTTTT. Protein: CASVDGTGDEKLFF.

The V and J genes are TRBV11-1 and TRBJ2-1; TRBD2 is a possible D gene (7 bases). The V end lost 2 bases, the J end lost 9 bases, and 14 bases lay between the germline ends. This CDR3 comprises 14 residues. Germline-derived CDR1 and CDR2 are SGHAT and FQDESV (reference sequence). The CDR3 bases are TGTGCCAGCAGCTTATCTCGGGGGGCGAGTGAGCAGTTCTTC. It translates to CASSLSRGASEQFF.

The V gene is TRBV19, the J gene TRBJ2-7, with TRBD1 identical over 7 bases. V trimming: 3 bases; J trimming: 3 bases; junction bases outside the gene matches: 11. Germline V gene lookup returns CDR1 LNHDA and CDR2 SQIVND (reference sequence). This CDR3 region has 16 residues. The DNA of the CDR3 is TGTGCCAGTAGTATCACAGGGGCCGGGACAAACTACGAGCAGTACTTC. It encodes CASSITGAGTNYEQYF. Based on the CDR3 plus reference TRBV19 and TRBJ2-7, the full variable domain is DGGITQSPKYLFRKEGQNVTLSCEQNLNHDAMYWYRQDPGQGLRLIYYSQIVNDFQKGDIAEGYSVSREKKESFPLTVTSAQKNPTAFYLCASSITGAGTNYEQYFGPGTRLTVT.

On this clone: Mismatch with germline at one junction end may stem from a read error. The V gene is TRBV28, the J gene TRBJ2-1, with 7 nucleotides matching TRBD1. CDR1 and CDR2 from the germline V gene are MDHEN and SYDVKM. The CDR3 is made up of 15 amino acids. The CDR3 DNA follows: TGTGCCGGCAGGGGGAAAGGGGTCCCAGGTGGTGAGCAGTTCTTC. Protein: CAGRGKGVPGGEQFF. The full variable domain, its missing parts supplied by reference TRBV28 and TRBJ2-1, is DVKVTQSSRYLVKRTGEKVFLECVQDMDHENMFWYRQDPGLGLRLIYFSYDVKMKEKGDIPEGYSVSREKKERFSLILESASTNQTSMYLCAGRGKGVPGGEQFFGPGTRLTVL.

This chain links TRBV27 with TRBJ1-2; no definite D call. The CDR3 contains 15 residues. CDR1 is MNHEY and CDR2 is SMNVEV in the germline V gene (reference sequence). V lost 6 bases and J 3 bases, leaving 17 bases between the germline ends. This CDR3 is CASSPDVRPDYGYTF. The CDR3 nucleotides are TGTGCCAGCAGCCCTGACGTGAGGCCGGACTATGGCTACACCTTC.

This sequence joins TRBV28 and TRBJ1-5; D is possibly TRBD1 (5 bases). CDR3 length: 14 amino acids. Per the germline V gene, CDR1 is MDHEN and CDR2 is SYDVKM. The V gene lost 6 bases and the J gene lost 3 bases, with 12 bases spanning the gap. The CDR3, as DNA: TGTGCCAGCAGAACAAACAGGCCCAATCAGCCCCAGCATTTT. This gives the protein CASRTNRPNQPQHF.

The sample holds a few counts of this clone. The chain couples TRBV14 to TRBJ1-3; the D is unclear. Trimming cost V 1 base and J 2 bases, with 12 bases left between them. From germline, CDR1 is SGHDN and CDR2 FVKESK. The CDR3 contains 16 residues. For the CDR3, the DNA is TGTGCCAGCAGCCAAGGTATACAGCAAGCTGGAAACACCATATATTTT. It is translated as CASSQGIQQAGNTIYF.

This chain joins TRBV6-5 and TRBJ1-5, with a tentative D call TRBD1 (6 bases). V was cut by 6 bases and J by 4 bases, with 13 bases left in between. The CDR3 covers 14 residues. Germline V gene sequence: CDR1 MNHEY, CDR2 SVGAGI. The CDR3 DNA sequence: TGTGCCAGCAGGGGAGGGGGGGCGAATCAGCCCCAGCATTTT. Translation gives CASRGGGANQPQHF.

The chain is built from TRBV6-5 and TRBJ2-5; possible D gene TRBD1, 6 bases. Trimming took 3 bases from V and 4 from J, leaving 15 bases between them. This CDR3 has 15 residues. Germline V gene sequence: CDR1 MNHEY, CDR2 SVGAGI. The CDR3: CASSYGWGLGETQYF. The CDR3 nucleotides read TGTGCCAGCAGTTATGGGTGGGGGCTCGGAGAGACCCAGTACTTC.

The gene calls are TRBV9 and TRBJ1-6; tentatively, D is TRBD1 (5 bases). Trimming pared 9 bases from V and 12 bases from J, leaving 16 bases between. The CDR3 sequence is 12 residues long. In germline, CDR1 is SGDLS, CDR2 YYNGEE. The CDR3 DNA is TGTGCCACTAATAACCCGGGGGGACCCCTCCACTTT. It specifies CATNNPGGPLHF.